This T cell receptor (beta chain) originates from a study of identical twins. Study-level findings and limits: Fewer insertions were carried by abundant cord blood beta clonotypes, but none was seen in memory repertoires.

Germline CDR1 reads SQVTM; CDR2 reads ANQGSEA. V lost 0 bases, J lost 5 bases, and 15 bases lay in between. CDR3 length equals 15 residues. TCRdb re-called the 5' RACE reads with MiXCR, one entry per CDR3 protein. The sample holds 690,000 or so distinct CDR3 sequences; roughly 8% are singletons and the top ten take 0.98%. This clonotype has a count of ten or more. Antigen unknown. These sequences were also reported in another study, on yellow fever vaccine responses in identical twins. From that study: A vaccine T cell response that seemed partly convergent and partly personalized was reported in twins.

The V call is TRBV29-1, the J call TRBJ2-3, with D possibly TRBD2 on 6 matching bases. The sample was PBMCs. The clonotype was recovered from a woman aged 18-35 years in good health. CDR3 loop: CSVEDPLGLRDTQYF. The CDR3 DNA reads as TGCAGCGTTGAAGATCCCCTTGGACTAAGAGATACGCAGTATTTT.